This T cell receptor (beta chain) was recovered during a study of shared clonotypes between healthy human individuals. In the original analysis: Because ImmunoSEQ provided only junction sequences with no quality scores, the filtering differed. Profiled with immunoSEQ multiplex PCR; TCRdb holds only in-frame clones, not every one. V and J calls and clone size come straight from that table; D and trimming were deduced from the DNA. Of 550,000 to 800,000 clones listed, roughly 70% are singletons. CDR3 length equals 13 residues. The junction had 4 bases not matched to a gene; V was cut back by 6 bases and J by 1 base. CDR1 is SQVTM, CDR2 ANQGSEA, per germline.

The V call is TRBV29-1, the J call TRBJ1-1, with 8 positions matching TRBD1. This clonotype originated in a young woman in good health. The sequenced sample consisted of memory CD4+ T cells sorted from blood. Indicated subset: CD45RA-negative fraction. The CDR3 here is CSVRQGRNTEAFF. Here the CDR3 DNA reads TGCAGCGTAAGACAGGGGAGGAACACTGAAGCTTTCTTT.